Here is one T cell receptor (beta chain) with its context. These data originate in a study of vaccination and CD4 T cells after COVID-19. Study at large: Researchers took samples from a few convalescent patients on day 14 and on days 161 to 241 after vaccination.

TCRdb independently ran MiXCR on the PCR reads; one entry per CDR3 protein. The sample carries roughly 30,000 distinct CDR3 sequences, around 50% recorded once. V was shortened by 3 bases and J by 6 bases, with 12 bases between the two germline ends. Germline CDR1 is MNHNS and CDR2 is SASEGT. The CDR3 has 14 amino acids. This sample's time point: late sampling 161 to 241 days after vaccination in a few convalescent patients. This chain connects TRBV6-1 to TRBJ1-5, with D perhaps matching TRBD1 (5 bases). The receptor's source is a human donor who had recovered from COVID-19. The sample in question was CD4+ T cells from blood, obtained about 7 months after SARS-CoV-2 vaccination. For the CDR3, the DNA is TGTGCCAGCAGTGACGGGGGTTCGAGTCAGCCCCAGCATTTT. It translates to CASSDGGSSQPQHF.